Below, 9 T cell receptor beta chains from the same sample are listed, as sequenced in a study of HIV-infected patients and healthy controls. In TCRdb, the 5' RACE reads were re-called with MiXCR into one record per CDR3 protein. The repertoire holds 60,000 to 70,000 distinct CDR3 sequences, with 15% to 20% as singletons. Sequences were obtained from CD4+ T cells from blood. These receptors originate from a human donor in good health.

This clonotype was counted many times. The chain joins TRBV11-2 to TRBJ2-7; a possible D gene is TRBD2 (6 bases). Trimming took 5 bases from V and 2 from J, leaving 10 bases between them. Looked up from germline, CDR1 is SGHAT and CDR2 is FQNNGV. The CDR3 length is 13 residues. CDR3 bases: TGTGCCAGCAGCCTGACTAGTCCCTACGAGCAGTACTTC. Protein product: CASSLTSPYEQYF.

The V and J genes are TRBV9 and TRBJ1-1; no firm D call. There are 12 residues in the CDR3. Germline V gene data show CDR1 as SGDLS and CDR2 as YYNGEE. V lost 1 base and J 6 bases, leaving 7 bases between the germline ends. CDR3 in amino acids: CASSVRASEAFF. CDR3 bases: TGTGCCAGCAGCGTAAGGGCATCTGAAGCTTTCTTT. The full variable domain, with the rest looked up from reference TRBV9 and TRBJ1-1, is DSGVTQTPKHLITATGQRVTLRCSPRSGDLSVYWYQQSLDQGLQFLIQYYNGEERAKGNILERFSAQQFPDLHSELNLSSLELGDSALYFCASSVRASEAFFGQGTRLTVV.

The CDR3 coding sequence is TGCAGTGCCTACCGTAGGGGCTCAGGGGCCAACGTCCTGACTTTC. Translation: CSAYRRGSGANVLTF. This chain links TRBV20-1 with TRBJ2-6, with a possible D match to TRBD1 (5 bases). CDR3 length equals 15 residues. The germline V and J ends were trimmed by 6 bases and 4 bases, with 16 bases remaining between them. The germline gives CDR1 DFQATT, CDR2 SNEGSKA (reference sequence).

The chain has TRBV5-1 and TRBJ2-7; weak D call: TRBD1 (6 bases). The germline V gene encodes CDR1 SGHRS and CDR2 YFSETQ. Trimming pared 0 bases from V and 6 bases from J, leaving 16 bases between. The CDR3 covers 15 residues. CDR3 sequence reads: CASSLADRSLAEQYF. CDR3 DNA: TGCGCCAGCAGCTTGGCCGACAGGTCTTTGGCCGAGCAGTACTTC.

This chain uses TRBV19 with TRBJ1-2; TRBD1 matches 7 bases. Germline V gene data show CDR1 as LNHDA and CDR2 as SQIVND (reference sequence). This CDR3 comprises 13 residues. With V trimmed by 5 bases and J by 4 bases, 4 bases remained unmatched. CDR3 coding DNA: TGTGCCAGTAGTGCTCGACAGGGCTATGGCTACACCTTC. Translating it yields CASSARQGYGYTF.

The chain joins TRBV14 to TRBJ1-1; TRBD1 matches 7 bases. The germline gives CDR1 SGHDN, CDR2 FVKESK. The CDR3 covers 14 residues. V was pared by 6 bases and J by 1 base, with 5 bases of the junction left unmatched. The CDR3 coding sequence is TGTGCCAGCAGTCCAGGGGGAAAGAACACTGAAGCTTTCTTT. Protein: CASSPGGKNTEAFF.

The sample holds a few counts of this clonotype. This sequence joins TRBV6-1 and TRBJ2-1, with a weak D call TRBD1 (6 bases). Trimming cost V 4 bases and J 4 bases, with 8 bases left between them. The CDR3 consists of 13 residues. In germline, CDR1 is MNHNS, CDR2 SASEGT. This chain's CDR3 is CASSAGQYNEQFF. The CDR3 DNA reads TGTGCCAGCAGTGCAGGACAGTACAATGAGCAGTTCTTC.

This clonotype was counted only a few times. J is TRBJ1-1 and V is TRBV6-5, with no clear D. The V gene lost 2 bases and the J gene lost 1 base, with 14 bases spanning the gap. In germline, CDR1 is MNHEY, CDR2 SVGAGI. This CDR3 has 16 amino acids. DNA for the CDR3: TGTGCCAGCAGTTACGGGGTTCGTCGAGGGAACACTGAAGCTTTCTTT. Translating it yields CASSYGVRRGNTEAFF.

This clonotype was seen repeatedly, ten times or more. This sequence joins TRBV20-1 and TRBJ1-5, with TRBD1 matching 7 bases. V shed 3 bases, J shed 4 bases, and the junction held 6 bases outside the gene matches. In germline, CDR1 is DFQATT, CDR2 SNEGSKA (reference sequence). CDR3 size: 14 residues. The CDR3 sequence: CSARGGGNNQPQHF. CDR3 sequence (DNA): TGCAGTGCTAGGGGAGGGGGCAATAATCAGCCCCAGCATTTT.